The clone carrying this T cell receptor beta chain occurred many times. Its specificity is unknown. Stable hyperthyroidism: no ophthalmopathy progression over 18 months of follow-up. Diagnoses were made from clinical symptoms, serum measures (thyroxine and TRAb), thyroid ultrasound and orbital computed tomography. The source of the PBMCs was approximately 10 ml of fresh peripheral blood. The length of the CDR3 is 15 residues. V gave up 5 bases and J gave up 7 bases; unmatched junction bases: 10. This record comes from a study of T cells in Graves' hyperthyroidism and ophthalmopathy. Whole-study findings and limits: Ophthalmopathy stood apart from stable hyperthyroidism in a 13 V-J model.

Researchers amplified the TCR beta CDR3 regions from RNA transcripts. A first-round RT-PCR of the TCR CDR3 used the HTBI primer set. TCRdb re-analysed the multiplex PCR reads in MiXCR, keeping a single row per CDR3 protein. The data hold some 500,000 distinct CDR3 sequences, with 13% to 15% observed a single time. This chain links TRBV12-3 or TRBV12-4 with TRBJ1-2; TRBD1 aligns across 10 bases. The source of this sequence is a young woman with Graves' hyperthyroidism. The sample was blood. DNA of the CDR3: TGTGCCAGCAGTAGAGACAGGGGGCATTCGGGTGGCTACACCTTC. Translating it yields CASSRDRGHSGGYTF.